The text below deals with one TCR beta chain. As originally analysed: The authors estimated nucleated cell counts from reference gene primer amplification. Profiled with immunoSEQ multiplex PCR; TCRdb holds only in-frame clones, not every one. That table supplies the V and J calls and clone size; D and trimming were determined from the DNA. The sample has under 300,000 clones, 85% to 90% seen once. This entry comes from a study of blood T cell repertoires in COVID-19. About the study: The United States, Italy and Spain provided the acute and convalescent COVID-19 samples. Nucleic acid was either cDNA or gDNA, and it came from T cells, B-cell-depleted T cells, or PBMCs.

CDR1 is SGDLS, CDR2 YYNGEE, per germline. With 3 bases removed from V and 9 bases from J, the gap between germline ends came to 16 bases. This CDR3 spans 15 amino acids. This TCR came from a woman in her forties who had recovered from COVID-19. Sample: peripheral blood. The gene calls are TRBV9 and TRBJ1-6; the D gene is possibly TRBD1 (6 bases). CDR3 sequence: CASSEAQGRGSPLHF. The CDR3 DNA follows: TGTGCCAGCAGCGAGGCACAGGGACGAGGTTCACCCCTCCACTTT.